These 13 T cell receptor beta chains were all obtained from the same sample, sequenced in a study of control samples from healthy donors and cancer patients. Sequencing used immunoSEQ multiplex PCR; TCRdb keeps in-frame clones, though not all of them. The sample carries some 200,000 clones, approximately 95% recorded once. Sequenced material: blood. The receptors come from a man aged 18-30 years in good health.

CDR3 DNA sequence: TGTGCCAGCAGATCGGACAGGGCCAGCTCCTACGAGCAGTACTTC. It is translated as CASRSDRASSYEQYF. This chain uses TRBV7-9 with TRBJ2-7; the match to TRBD1 covers 8 bases. J lost 0 bases, V lost 6 bases, and 7 bases had no gene match. Germline V gene data show CDR1 as SEHNR and CDR2 as FQNEAQ (reference sequence). CDR3 length equals 15 residues.

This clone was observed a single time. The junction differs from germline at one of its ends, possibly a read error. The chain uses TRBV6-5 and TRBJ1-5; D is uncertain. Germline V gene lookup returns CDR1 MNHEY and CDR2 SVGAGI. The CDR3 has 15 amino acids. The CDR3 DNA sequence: TGTGCCAGCAGTTTGGAGGCGCTTAGCGATCAGCCCCAGCATTTT. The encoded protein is CASSLEALSDQPQHF.

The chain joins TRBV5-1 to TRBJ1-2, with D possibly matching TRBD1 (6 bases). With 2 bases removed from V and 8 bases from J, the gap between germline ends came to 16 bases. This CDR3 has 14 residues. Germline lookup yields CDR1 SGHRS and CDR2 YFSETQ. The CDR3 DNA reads TGCGCCAGCAGCTTAGGGACACTTACGGGAGGCTACACCTTC. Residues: CASSLGTLTGGYTF. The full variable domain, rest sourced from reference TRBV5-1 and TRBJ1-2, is KAGVTQTPRYLIKTRGQQVTLSCSPISGHRSVSWYQQTPGQGLQFLFEYFSETQRNKGNFPGRFSGRQFSNSRSEMNVSTLELGDSALYLCASSLGTLTGGYTFGSGTRLTVV.

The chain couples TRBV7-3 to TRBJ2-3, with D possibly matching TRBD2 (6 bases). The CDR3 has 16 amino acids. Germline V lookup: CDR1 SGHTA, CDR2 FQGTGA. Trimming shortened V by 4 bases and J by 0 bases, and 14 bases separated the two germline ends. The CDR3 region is CASSSPDSGSTDTQYF. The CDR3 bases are TGTGCCAGCAGCTCCCCTGACAGCGGGAGCACAGATACGCAGTATTTT.

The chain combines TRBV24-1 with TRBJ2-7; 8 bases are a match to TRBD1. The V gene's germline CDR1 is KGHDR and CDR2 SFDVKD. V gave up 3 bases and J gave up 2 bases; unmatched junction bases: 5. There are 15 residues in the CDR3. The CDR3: CATSDPGGKPYEQYF. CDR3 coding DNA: TGTGCCACCAGTGATCCAGGGGGCAAGCCCTACGAGCAGTACTTC.

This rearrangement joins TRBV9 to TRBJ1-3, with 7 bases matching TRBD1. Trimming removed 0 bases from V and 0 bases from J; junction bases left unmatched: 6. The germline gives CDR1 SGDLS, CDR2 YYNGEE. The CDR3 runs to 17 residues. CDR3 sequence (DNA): TGTGCCAGCAGCGTAGGACAGGGAGCGTTCTCTGGAAACACCATATATTTT. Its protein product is CASSVGQGAFSGNTIYF.

In DNA form, the CDR3 reads TGTGCCAGCAGCTTAGGGGGCTACAATGAGCAGTTCTTC. It codes for CASSLGGYNEQFF. This chain links TRBV11-3 with TRBJ2-1; D remains unclear. This CDR3 contains 13 residues. Germline CDR1 and CDR2: SGHNT and YENEEA. Between the trimmed V and J ends, which lost 1 base and 3 bases, there was a span of 4 bases.

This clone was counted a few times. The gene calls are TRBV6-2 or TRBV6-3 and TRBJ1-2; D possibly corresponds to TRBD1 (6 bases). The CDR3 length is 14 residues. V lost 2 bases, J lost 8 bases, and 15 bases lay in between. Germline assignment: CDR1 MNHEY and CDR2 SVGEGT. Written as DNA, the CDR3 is TGTGCCAGCAGTTACGCGTCGGGGGGACAAGGCTACACCTTC. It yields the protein CASSYASGGQGYTF.

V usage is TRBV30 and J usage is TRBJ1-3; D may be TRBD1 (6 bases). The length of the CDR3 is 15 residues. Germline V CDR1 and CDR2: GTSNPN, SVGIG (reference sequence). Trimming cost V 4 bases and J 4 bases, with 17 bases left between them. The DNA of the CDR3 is TGTGCCTGGACCCGGGGGACAAACCTGGGAAACACCATATATTTT. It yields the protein CAWTRGTNLGNTIYF.

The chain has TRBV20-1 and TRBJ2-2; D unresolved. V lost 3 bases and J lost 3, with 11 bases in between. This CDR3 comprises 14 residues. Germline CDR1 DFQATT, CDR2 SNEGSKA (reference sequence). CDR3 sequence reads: CSASPDTDTGELFF. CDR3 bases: TGCAGTGCTAGTCCGGATACGGACACCGGGGAGCTGTTTTTT.

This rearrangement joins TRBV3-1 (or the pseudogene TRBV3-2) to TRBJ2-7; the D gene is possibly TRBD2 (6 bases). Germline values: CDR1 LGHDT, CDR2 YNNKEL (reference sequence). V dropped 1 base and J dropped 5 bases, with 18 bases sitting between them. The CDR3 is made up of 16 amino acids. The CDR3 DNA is TGTGCCAGCAGCCAAGGGGGAGGACTCCTGGTCCACGAGCAGTACTTC. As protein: CASSQGGGLLVHEQYF.

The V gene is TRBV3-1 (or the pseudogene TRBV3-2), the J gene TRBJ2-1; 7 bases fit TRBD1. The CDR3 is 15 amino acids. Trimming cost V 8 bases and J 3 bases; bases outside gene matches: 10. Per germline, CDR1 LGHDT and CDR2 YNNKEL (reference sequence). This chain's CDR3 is CASARGTAVYNEQFF. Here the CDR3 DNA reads TGTGCCAGCGCCAGGGGGACAGCAGTCTACAATGAGCAGTTCTTC.

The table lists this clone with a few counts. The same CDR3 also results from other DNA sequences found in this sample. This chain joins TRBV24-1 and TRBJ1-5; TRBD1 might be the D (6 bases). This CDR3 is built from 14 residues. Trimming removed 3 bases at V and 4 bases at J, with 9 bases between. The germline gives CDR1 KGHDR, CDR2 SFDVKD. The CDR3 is CATSDGRGNQPQHF. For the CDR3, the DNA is TGTGCCACCAGTGATGGCAGGGGTAATCAGCCCCAGCATTTT.